This T cell receptor beta chain was obtained from a study of blood T cells in healthy people across ages. This CDR3 has 14 residues. Trimming took 5 bases from V and 6 from J, leaving 17 bases between them. Together with a sample-barcoded 5' primer, a J-beta primer mix was included in a second PCR lasting about 7 to 11 cycles. TCRdb re-called the 5' RACE reads through MiXCR, storing one row per CDR3 protein. This table has 1.5 million to 2 million distinct CDR3 sequences, approximately 28% appearing once. The rearrangement uses TRBV12-3 or TRBV12-4 and TRBJ2-7; TRBD2 might be the D (6 bases). This clonotype was obtained from a woman younger than 45 in good health. The material sequenced was blood. DNA of the CDR3: TGTGCCAGCAGTCCCACGGGACTTGAAGGCGAGCAGTACTTC. This translates into CASSPTGLEGEQYF.